A selection of T cell receptor beta chains follows, all from one sample in a study of blood T cells in healthy people across ages. TCRdb re-called the 5' RACE reads with MiXCR, one entry per CDR3 protein. Of 710,000 or so distinct CDR3 sequences listed, around a fifth are singletons. The specimen was blood. The receptors stem from a man aged 65 to 79 in good health. Each CDR3 is given with its conserved first and last residue. A D gene is named only where the DNA matches it firmly. For some rows the clone size is stated as once, few or many, or as a class when expanded; others skip it.

V gene,D gene,J gene,CDR3 length,clone size,CDR3 protein,CDR3 DNA
TRBV7-3,TRBD2,TRBJ2-3,17,.,CASSSGTSGRSQLTQYF,TGTGCCAGCAGCTCCGGGACTAGCGGGAGATCCCAATTGACGCAGTATTTT
TRBV7-9,.,TRBJ2-5,11,few,CASTRSETQYF,TGTGCCAGCACCAGGTCGGAGACCCAGTACTTC
TRBV6-4,TRBD1,TRBJ2-3,15,few,CASSGQGQNTDTQYF,TGTGCCAGCAGTGGCCAGGGACAGAACACAGATACGCAGTATTTT
TRBV7-2,.,TRBJ1-1,13,.,CASSSQGSTEAFF,TGTGCCAGCAGCTCACAGGGTAGCACTGAAGCTTTCTTT
TRBV4-3,TRBD2,TRBJ2-3,16,.,CASSALAGGPGDTQYF,TGCGCCAGCAGCGCCTTAGCGGGAGGGCCTGGAGATACGCAGTATTTT
TRBV21-1,.,TRBJ1-4,15,.,CASSKGTGWFEKLFF,TGTGCCAGCAGCAAAGGAACAGGGTGGTTTGAAAAACTGTTTTTT
TRBV6-6,.,TRBJ1-3,16,few,CASSYDPGNFGNTIYF,TGTGCCAGCAGTTACGATCCGGGGAATTTTGGAAACACCATATATTTT
TRBV20-1,TRBD1,TRBJ2-1,14,.,CSARAGQGQNEQFF,TGCAGTGCTAGAGCGGGACAGGGACAGAATGAGCAGTTCTTC
TRBV20-1,.,TRBJ2-7,14,few,CSASNRDNSYEQYF,TGCAGTGCTAGCAACCGGGACAACTCCTACGAGCAGTACTTC
TRBV10-2,.,TRBJ2-1,13,few,CASTDGHLGKQFF,TGCGCCAGCACCGACGGACATTTAGGGAAGCAGTTCTTC
TRBV10-3,TRBD1,TRBJ1-1,16,.,CASRPGQGAPVTEAFF,TGTGCCAGTCGACCGGGACAGGGGGCCCCGGTTACTGAAGCTTTCTTT
TRBV5-1,TRBD1,TRBJ2-7,14,few,CASKPGQGGYEQYF,TGCGCCAGCAAACCGGGACAGGGGGGTTACGAGCAGTACTTC
TRBV18,TRBD1,TRBJ2-5,14,.,CASSRTGSQETPYF,TGTGCCAGCTCCCGGACAGGTTCACAAGAGACCCCGTACTTC
TRBV29-1,.,TRBJ1-5,13,.,CSVQENSNQPQHF,TGCAGCGTCCAGGAGAATAGCAATCAGCCCCAGCATTTT
TRBV12-3/TRBV12-4,.,TRBJ1-4,14,few,CASSLRRGNEKLFF,TGCGCCAGCAGTTTAAGACGGGGAAATGAAAAACTGTTTTTT
TRBV4-3,TRBD2,TRBJ2-1,14,few,CASSHGLANNEQFF,TGCGCCAGCAGCCACGGACTAGCCAACAATGAGCAGTTCTTC
TRBV21-1,.,TRBJ2-2,14,.,CASSSHRVTGELFF,TGTGCCAGCAGCTCACACAGGGTTACCGGGGAGCTGTTTTTT